The rows below give T cell receptor beta chains drawn from one sample of a study of vaccination effects on CD4 cells after COVID-19. The repertoire was sequenced with immunoSEQ multiplex PCR; TCRdb's copy has only in-frame clones and lacks some. The table shows tens of thousands of clones, with 73% occurring only once. No antigens are known for them. The specimen comprised CD4+ T cells from PBMCs cultured with SARS-CoV-2 spike peptides, sampled before COVID-19 vaccination. These receptors were obtained from a human donor who received a COVID-19 vaccine. Both conserved end residues are part of each CDR3. Not every row has a clone size; where given, it reads once, few, many or a size class.

V gene	J gene	clone size	CDR3 protein
TRBV5-1	TRBJ2-7	NA	CASSLDGQVSYEQYF
TRBV5-1	TRBJ2-7	medium-sized	CASGGQSTYEQYF
TRBV3-1/TRBV3-2	TRBJ1-6	few	CASQKGVGDSPLHF
TRBV10-3	TRBJ2-3	NA	CAISESGGAADTQYF
TRBV7-9	TRBJ2-1	NA	CASSLRPPRELATEQFF
TRBV20-1	TRBJ1-5	once	CSARTSGEAHF
TRBV27	TRBJ2-5	NA	CASSFGQGMGETQYF
TRBV18	TRBJ2-3	once	CASSPGLAGARGTDTQYF
TRBV5-4	TRBJ2-3	NA	CASSLEVSTDTQYF
TRBV7-2	TRBJ1-2	few	CASSLGGTSGYTF
TRBV2	TRBJ2-7	NA	CASSATYEQYF
TRBV15	TRBJ2-3	few	CATSSPDRGWIDTQYF
TRBV2	TRBJ2-5	NA	CASKRDQETQYF
TRBV2	TRBJ2-7	NA	CASRGTGGDYEQYF
TRBV9	TRBJ2-2	NA	CASSVAAGMNTGELFF
TRBV3-1/TRBV3-2	TRBJ1-2	NA	CASTSTWDEGYTF
TRBV19	TRBJ2-5	NA	CAKNDRTSGAKETQYF
TRBV27	TRBJ2-7	NA	CASSFRPTGGHEQYF
TRBV27	TRBJ2-5	NA	CASSFTYQETQYF
TRBV18	TRBJ1-2	NA	CASSPGPNYGYTF
TRBV5-6	TRBJ1-2	few	CASSLQATSYGYTF
TRBV19	TRBJ1-3	NA	CASSTVTGGSGNTIYF
TRBV5-6	TRBJ2-1	once	CASSLLLAGASSYNEQFF
TRBV6-1	TRBJ2-2	once	CASRREGNTGELFF
TRBV5-1	TRBJ2-1	NA	CASSLGQAYNEQFF
TRBV10-2	TRBJ1-5	NA	CASKGGGGNSNQPQHF
TRBV6-5	TRBJ2-1	NA	CASRQGYNEQFF
TRBV7-9	TRBJ1-6	few	CASSPGSGNSPLHF